The T cell receptor (beta chain) under discussion was sequenced for a study of blood T cell repertoires in COVID-19. At the level of the study: The United States, Italy and Spain were the sources of the acute and convalescent COVID-19 samples. PBMCs, B-cell-depleted T cells, or T cells were the source of the cDNA or gDNA that made up the material.

In the study's own analysis: By means of reference gene primer amplification, nucleated cell counts were estimated. Sequencing was performed with immunoSEQ multiplex PCR; in TCRdb, only in-frame clones are kept and a portion is missing. V and J calls plus clone size are reproduced from that table; the DNA served to infer D and trimming. The data show 380,000 or so clones, 70% to 90% seen once. CDR1 KGHDR and CDR2 SFDVKD come from the germline V gene. J was trimmed by 9 bases and V by 0 bases; bases with no gene match: 3. The CDR3 totals 14 residues. The chain recombines TRBV24-1 with TRBJ2-1, with 8 bases fitting TRBD1. Sequenced: peripheral blood. The sequence was obtained from a man between 40 and 49 years old with acute or convalescent COVID-19. CDR3 amino acids: CATSDLQGASEQFF. CDR3 DNA: TGTGCCACCAGTGATTTGCAGGGGGCCAGTGAGCAGTTCTTC.